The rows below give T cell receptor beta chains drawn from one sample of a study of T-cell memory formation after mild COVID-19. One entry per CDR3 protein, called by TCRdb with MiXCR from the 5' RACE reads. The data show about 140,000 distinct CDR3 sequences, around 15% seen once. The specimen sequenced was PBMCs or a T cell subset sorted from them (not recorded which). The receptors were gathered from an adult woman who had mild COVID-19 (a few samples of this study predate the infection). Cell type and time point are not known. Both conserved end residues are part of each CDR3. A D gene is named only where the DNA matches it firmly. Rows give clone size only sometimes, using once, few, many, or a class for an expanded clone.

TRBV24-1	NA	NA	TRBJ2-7	TGTGCCACCAGTGATTTTATGGACGGCGAGCAGTACTTC	CATSDFMDGEQYF
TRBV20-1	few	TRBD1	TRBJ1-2	TGCAGTGCAGTAAAGCATGACAGGGGGGGGTTCGTCTATGGCTACACCTTC	CSAVKHDRGGFVYGYTF
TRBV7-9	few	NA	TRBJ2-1	TGTGCCAGCAGCCCCAAATCCTACAATGAGCAGTTCTTC	CASSPKSYNEQFF
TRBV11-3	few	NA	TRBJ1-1	TGTGCCAGCAGCCCGGCGGGACAAATGAACACTGAAGCTTTCTTT	CASSPAGQMNTEAFF
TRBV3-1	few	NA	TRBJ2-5	TGTGCCAGCAGCCAAGACCCGGGCCCCCGGGAGACCCAGTACTTC	CASSQDPGPRETQYF
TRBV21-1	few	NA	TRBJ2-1	TGTGCCAGCAGCAAACGCGGTACTAAGCAACCCTACAATGAGCAGTTCTTC	CASSKRGTKQPYNEQFF
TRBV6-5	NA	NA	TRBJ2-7	TGTGCCAGCAGCCCACAAACAGTTTCTCCCTCCTACGAGCAGTACTTC	CASSPQTVSPSYEQYF
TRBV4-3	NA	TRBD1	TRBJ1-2	TGCGCCAGCAGCCATTTCAAAATGACAGGGAACCATGGCTACACCTTC	CASSHFKMTGNHGYTF
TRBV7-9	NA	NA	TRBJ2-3	TGTGCCAGCAGCGGCAGTGGATGGCGGGAACCCACAGATACGCAGTATTTT	CASSGSGWREPTDTQYF
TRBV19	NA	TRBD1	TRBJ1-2	TGTGCCAGTGGGACAGGACTTTCCTATGGCTACACCTTC	CASGTGLSYGYTF
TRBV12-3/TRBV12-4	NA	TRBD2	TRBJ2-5	TGTGCCAGCAGCGCTGCGGGGGGTTGGGAGACCCAGTACTTC	CASSAAGGWETQYF
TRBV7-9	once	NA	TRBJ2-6	TGTGCCAGCAGCTTTTACTTTCTTCCGCTTAACGGGGCCAACGTCCTGACTTTC	CASSFYFLPLNGANVLTF
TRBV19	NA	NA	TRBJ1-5	TGTGCCAGTAGTTCTCTTTGGTCTCGGGCCTCCCTCACCTCGGGGGGTCAGCCCCAGCATTTT	CASSSLWSRASLTSGGQPQHF
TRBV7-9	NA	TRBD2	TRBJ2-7	TGTGCCAGCAGCTTGATAACTAGCGGGAGCGACCCCTACGAGCAGTACTTC	CASSLITSGSDPYEQYF
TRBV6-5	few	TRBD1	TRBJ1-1	TGTGCCAGCAGTTATCAAGACGCGACAGGGGTGAACACTGAAGCTTTCTTT	CASSYQDATGVNTEAFF
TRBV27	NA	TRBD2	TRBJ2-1	TGTGCCAGCACCTGGGGGACTAGCGGGAGAAATGAGCAGTTCTTC	CASTWGTSGRNEQFF
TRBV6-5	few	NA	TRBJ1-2	TGTGCCAGCAGTTATCGGGGTCGAGGGTTCGACTATGGCTACACCTTC	CASSYRGRGFDYGYTF
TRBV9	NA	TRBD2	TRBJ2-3	TGTGCCAGCAGCGTAGAGGGAAGGGTAACTAGCGGAGTTAGCACAGATACGCAGTATTTT	CASSVEGRVTSGVSTDTQYF
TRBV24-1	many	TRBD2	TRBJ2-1	TGTGCCACCAGTGATCTTAGCGGGGGGGCGGGTAATGAGCAGTTCTTC	CATSDLSGGAGNEQFF
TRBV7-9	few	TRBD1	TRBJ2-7	TGTGCCAGCAGGACAGGGGGTGGTTACGAGCAGTACTTC	CASRTGGGYEQYF
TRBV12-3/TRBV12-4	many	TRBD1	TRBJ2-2	TGTGCCAGCAGTTCCGGACAGGGGGCAGCCGGGGAGCTGTTTTTT	CASSSGQGAAGELFF
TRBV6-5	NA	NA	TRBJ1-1	TGTGCCAGCAGTTATGGTACAGGGCCCAACACTGAAGCTTTCTTT	CASSYGTGPNTEAFF
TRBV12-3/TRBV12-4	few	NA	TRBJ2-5	TGTGCCAGCACAGGGAGGGGGCAAGAGACCCAGTACTTC	CASTGRGQETQYF
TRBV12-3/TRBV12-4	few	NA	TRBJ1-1	TGTGCCAGCAGTCCCCGGGGGGACACTGAAGCTTTCTTT	CASSPRGDTEAFF
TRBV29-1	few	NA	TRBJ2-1	TGCAGCGTTGACAGGCCGGTTGGGAATGAGCAGTTCTTC	CSVDRPVGNEQFF
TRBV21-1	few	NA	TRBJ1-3	TGTGCCAGCAGCGCTACGGTGGACTCTGGAAACACCATATATTTT	CASSATVDSGNTIYF
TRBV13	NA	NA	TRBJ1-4	TGTGCCAGCAGCTTCAGGGGACCGACTAATGAAAAACTGTTTTTT	CASSFRGPTNEKLFF
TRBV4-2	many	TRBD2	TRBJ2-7	TGTGCCAGCAGCCAAGATTGGAGTAGCGGGGGCTACGAGCAGTACTTC	CASSQDWSSGGYEQYF
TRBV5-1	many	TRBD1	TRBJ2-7	TGCGCCAGCAGCCCGGGACAGGGTAACGAGCAGTACTTC	CASSPGQGNEQYF
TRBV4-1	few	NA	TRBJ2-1	TGCGCCAGCAGCCAGGCCTTCTCCGATGAGCAGTTCTTC	CASSQAFSDEQFF
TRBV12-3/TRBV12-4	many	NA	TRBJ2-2	TGTGCCAGCAGTCTTTTCTTTACGAACACCGGGGAGCTGTTTTTT	CASSLFFTNTGELFF
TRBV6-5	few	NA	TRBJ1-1	TGTGCGACCAGACAGGCGAACACTGAAGCTTTCTTT	CATRQANTEAFF
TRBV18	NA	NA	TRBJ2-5	TGTGCCAGCTCGGCTCCTCCTTCGTCAGAGACCCAGTACTTC	CASSAPPSSETQYF
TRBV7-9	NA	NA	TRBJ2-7	TGTGCCAGCAGCTTACCAGGGGTAGAGCAGTACTTC	CASSLPGVEQYF
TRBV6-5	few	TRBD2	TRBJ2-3	TGTGCCAGCAGTTACGGGGGGGACACAGATACGCAGTATTTT	CASSYGGDTDTQYF
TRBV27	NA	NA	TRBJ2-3	TGTGCCAGCAGTTACACTAGGGGGGGATTGGAGTATTTT	CASSYTRGGLEYF
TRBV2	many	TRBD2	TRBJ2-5	TGTGCCAGCTTCCCTAGCGGGGGGGCAGCGGAGACCCAGTACTTC	CASFPSGGAAETQYF
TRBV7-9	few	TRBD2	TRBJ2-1	TGTGCCAGCAACGGGGGACTACCCTACTACAATGAGCAGTTCTTC	CASNGGLPYYNEQFF
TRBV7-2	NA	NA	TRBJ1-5	TGTGCCAGCAGCTTAGAGCTGGGGGGACGTGGGGGATGGAATCAGCCCCAGCATTTT	CASSLELGGRGGWNQPQHF
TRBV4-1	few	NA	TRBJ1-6	TGCGCCAGCAGCCAAGTGGAAGGTATGGGGAATTCACCCCTCCACTTT	CASSQVEGMGNSPLHF
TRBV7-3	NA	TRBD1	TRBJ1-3	TGTGCCAGCAGCCGGACAGGGGCTGGAAACACCATATATTTT	CASSRTGAGNTIYF
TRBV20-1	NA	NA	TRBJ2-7	TGCAGTGCCGAGGGCAGGGATTTTTGGTACGAGCAGTACTTC	CSAEGRDFWYEQYF
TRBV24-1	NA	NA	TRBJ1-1	TGTGCCACCAGTGATTCAGGACAGAATGAAGCTTTCTTT	CATSDSGQNEAFF
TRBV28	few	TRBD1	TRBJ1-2	TGTGCCAGCAGTTTAGAGTCGGGACAGCTCTATGGCTACACCTTC	CASSLESGQLYGYTF
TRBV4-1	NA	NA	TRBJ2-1	TGCGCCAGCAGCCTACAAATCGGGGTAACCTACAATGAGCAGTTCTTC	CASSLQIGVTYNEQFF
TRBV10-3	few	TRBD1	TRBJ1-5	TGTGCCATCAGTGAGTCTGGGACAGCCCCCATGAAGCCCCAGCATTTT	CAISESGTAPMKPQHF
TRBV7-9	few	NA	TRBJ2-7	TGTGCCAGCAGTAGCTCAGGGGCCGAGCAGTACTTC	CASSSSGAEQYF
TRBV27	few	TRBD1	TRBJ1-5	TGTGCCAGCAGCGACACAGGGGGCTCGGTTTATAGCAATCAGCCCCAGCATTTT	CASSDTGGSVYSNQPQHF
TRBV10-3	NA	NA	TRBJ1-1	TGTGCCACCTGTGGGGGTACAGTGTCGAACACTGAAGCTTTCTTT	CATCGGTVSNTEAFF
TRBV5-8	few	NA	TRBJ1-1	TGTGCCAGCGGCCTGACATCGATTGAAGCTTTCTTT	CASGLTSIEAFF
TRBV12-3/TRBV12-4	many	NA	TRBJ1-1	TGTGCCATCACGGGGGGGCGGATCAAGAACACTGAAGCTTTCTTT	CAITGGRIKNTEAFF
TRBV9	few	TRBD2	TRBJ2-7	TGTGCCAGCAGCGTCGTTAGCGGGGCCTACGAGCAGTACTTC	CASSVVSGAYEQYF
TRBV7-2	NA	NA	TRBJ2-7	TGTGCCAGCAGCTTAGATTTTGACGAGCAGTACTTC	CASSLDFDEQYF
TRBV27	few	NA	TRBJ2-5	TGTGCCAGCAGTTTAGCTACCATGTTCCAGGAGACCCAGTACTTC	CASSLATMFQETQYF
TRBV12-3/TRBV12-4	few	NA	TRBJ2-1	TGTGCCAGCAGTTTTGGGGCCTCGGGGCAGTTCTTC	CASSFGASGQFF
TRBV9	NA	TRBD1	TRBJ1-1	TGTGCCAGCAGCAAGACGGGACAGGGGTACGACACTGAAGCTTTCTTT	CASSKTGQGYDTEAFF
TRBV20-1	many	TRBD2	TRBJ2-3	TGCAGTGCTAGGGCACTAGCGGGGGGTTCCGATACGCAGTATTTT	CSARALAGGSDTQYF
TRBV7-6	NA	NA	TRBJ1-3	TGTGCCAGCAGCTTAGATAAGCTCCGGAGTATCTCTGGAAACACCATATATTTT	CASSLDKLRSISGNTIYF
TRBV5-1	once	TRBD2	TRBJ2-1	TGCGCCAGCAGCTTGGCGGGGGGGTATATGTATGAGCAGTTCTTC	CASSLAGGYMYEQFF